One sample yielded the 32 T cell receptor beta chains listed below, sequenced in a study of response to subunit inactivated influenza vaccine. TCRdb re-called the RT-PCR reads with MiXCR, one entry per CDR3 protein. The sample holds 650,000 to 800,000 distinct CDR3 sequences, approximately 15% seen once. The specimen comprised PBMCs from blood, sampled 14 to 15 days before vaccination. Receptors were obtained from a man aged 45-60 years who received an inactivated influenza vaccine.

DNA for the CDR3: TGTGCCAGCTCACCCCAAGACAGGGGTTCTTACGGCTACACCTTC. Protein: CASSPQDRGSYGYTF. V gene TRBV18 combines with J gene TRBJ1-2; 8 bases match TRBD1. The CDR3 spans 15 residues. Per the germline V gene, CDR1 is KGHSH and CDR2 is LQKENI. Trimming at V came to 3 bases and at J to 8 bases, leaving 11 bases not matched to a gene.

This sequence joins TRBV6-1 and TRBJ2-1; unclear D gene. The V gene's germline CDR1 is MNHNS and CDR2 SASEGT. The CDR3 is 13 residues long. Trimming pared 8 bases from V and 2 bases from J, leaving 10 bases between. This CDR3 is CASGPETYNEQFF. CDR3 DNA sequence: TGTGCCAGCGGGCCGGAAACCTACAATGAGCAGTTCTTC.

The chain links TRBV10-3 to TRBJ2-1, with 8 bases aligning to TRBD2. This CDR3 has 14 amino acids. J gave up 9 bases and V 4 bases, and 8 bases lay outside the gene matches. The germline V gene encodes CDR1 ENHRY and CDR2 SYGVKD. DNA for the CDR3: TGTGCCATCAGTGGGGGGGAGCGGGGGTCTGAGCAGTTCTTC. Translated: CAISGGERGSEQFF.

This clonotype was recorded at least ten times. This CDR3 is CAISEGTPTRPYEQYF. The CDR3, as DNA: TGTGCCATCAGTGAGGGGACACCCACCAGGCCCTACGAGCAGTACTTC. The gene calls are TRBV10-3 and TRBJ2-7; TRBD1 is a possible D gene (6 bases). The V end lost 2 bases, the J end lost 2 bases, and 16 bases lay between the germline ends. The CDR3 extends over 16 amino acids. Germline V gives CDR1 ENHRY, CDR2 SYGVKD.

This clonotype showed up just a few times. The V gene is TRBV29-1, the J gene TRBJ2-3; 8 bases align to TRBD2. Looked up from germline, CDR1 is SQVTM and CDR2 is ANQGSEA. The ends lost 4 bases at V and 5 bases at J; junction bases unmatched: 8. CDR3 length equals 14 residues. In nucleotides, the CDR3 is TGCAGCGTTGGGTCGGGGGGGAACGGAGATACGCAGTATTTT. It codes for CSVGSGGNGDTQYF.

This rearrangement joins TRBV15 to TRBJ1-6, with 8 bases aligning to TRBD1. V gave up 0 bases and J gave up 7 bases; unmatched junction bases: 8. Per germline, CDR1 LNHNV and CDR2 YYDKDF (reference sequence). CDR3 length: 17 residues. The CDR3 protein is CATSRDGTGRGNSPLHF. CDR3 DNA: TGTGCCACCAGCAGAGATGGGACAGGCAGGGGAAATTCACCCCTCCACTTT.

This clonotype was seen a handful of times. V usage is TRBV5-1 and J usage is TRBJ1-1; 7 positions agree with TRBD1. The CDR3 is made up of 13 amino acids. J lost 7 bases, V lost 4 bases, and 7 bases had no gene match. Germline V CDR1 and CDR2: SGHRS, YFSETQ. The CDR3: CASSLGQKDEAFF. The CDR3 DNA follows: TGCGCCAGCAGCCTGGGACAGAAAGATGAAGCTTTCTTT.

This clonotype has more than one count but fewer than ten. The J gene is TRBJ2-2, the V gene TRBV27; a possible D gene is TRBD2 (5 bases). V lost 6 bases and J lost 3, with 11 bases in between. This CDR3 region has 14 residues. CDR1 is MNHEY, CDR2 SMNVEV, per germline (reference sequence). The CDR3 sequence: CASRSGYYTGELFF. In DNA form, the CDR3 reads TGTGCCAGCAGAAGCGGATATTACACCGGGGAGCTGTTTTTT.

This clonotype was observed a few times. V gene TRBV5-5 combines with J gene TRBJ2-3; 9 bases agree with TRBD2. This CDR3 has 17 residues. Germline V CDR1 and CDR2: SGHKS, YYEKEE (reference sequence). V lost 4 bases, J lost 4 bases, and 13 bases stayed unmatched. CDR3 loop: CASSHEFAGGPSDTQYF. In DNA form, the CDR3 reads TGTGCCAGCAGCCACGAGTTTGCGGGAGGGCCCTCAGATACGCAGTATTTT.

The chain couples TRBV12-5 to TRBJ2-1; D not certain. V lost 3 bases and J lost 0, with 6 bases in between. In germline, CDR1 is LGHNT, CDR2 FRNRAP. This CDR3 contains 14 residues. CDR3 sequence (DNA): TGTGCTAGTGGTTTAATGAGCTCCTACAATGAGCAGTTCTTC. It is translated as CASGLMSSYNEQFF.

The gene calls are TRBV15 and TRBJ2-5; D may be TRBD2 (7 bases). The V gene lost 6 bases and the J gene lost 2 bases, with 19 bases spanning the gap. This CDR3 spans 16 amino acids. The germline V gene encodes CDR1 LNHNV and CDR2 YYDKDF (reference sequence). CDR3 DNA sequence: TGTGCCACCAGGACCCCGTGGGGGGGCCTACAAGAGACCCAGTACTTC. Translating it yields CATRTPWGGLQETQYF.

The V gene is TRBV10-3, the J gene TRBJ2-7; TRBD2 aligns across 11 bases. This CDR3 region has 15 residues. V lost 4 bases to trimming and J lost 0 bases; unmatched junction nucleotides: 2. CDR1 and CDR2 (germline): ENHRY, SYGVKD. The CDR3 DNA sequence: TGTGCCATCAGTGCCGGGACTAGCGGCTCCTACGAGCAGTACTTC. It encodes CAISAGTSGSYEQYF.

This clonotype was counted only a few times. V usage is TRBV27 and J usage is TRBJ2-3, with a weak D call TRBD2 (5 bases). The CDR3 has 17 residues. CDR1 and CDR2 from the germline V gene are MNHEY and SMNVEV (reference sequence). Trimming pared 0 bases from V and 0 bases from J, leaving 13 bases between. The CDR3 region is CASSLSVFSGSTDTQYF. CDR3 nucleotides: TGTGCCAGCAGTTTATCGGTTTTCAGCGGTAGCACAGATACGCAGTATTTT.

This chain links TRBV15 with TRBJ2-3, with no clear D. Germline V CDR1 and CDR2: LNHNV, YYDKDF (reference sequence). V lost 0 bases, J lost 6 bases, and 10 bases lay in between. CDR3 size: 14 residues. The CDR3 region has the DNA TGTGCCACCAGCAGAGATCCGGGCCAGGATACGCAGTATTTT. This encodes CATSRDPGQDTQYF.

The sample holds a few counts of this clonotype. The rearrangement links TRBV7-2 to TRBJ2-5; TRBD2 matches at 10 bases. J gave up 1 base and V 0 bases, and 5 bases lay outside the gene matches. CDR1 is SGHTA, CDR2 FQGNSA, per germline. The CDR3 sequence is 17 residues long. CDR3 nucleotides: TGTGCCAGCAGCTTAGCAGTCCTAGCGGGGGCCCAAGAGACCCAGTACTTC. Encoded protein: CASSLAVLAGAQETQYF.

In DNA form, the CDR3 reads TGTGCCAGCAGTTACAACGGTGGGGCCCAGCATTTT. Protein: CASSYNGGAQHF. The chain combines TRBV6-5 with TRBJ1-5; D ambiguous. The CDR3 consists of 12 residues. Germline CDR1 reads MNHEY; CDR2 reads SVGAGI. Trimming took off 2 bases at V and 11 bases at J, with 10 bases between the two ends.

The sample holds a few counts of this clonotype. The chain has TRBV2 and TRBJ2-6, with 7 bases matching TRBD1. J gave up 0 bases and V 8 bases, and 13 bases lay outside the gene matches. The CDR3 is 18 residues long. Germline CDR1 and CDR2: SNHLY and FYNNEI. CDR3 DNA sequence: TGTGCCAGCCGCAGGGGGACGGTTATGAGCTCTGGGGCCAACGTCCTGACTTTC. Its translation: CASRRGTVMSSGANVLTF.

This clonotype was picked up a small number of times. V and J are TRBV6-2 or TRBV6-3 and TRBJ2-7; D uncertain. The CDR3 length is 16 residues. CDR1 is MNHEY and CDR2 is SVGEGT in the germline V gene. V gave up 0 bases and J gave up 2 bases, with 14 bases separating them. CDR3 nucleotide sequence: TGTGCCAGCAGTTACTCGACCGGCCATCCTCCCTACGAGCAGTACTTC. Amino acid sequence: CASSYSTGHPPYEQYF.

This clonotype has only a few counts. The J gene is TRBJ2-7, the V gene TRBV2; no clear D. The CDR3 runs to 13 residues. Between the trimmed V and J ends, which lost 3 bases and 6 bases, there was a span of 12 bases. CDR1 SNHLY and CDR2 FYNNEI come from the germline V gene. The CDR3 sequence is CASSESADSEQYF. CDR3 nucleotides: TGTGCCAGCAGTGAGTCGGCAGATAGCGAGCAGTACTTC. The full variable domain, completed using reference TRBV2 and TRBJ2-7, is EPEVTQTPSHQVTQMGQEVILRCVPISNHLYFYWYRQILGQKVEFLVSFYNNEISEKSEIFDDQFSVERPDGSNFTLKIRSTKLEDSAMYFCASSESADSEQYFGPGTRLTVT.

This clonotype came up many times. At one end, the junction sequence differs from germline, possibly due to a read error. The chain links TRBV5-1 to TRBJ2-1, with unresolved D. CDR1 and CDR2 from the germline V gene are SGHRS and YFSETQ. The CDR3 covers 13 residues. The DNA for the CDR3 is TGTGCCAGCAGTTTAGAACGGTACAATGAGCAGTTCTTC. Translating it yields CASSLERYNEQFF.

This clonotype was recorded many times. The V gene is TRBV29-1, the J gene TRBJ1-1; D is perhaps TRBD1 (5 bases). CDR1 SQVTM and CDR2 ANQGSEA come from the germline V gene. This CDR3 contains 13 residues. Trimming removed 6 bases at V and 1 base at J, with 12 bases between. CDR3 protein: CSVGGGGNTEAFF. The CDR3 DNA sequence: TGCAGCGTGGGGGGTGGCGGGAACACTGAAGCTTTCTTT.

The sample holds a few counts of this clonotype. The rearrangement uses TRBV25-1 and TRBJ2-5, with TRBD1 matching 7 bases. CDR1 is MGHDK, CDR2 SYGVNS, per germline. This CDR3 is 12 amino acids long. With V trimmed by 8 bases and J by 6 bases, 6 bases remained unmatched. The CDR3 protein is CASGRTGKTQYF. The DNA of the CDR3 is TGTGCCAGCGGCAGGACAGGAAAGACCCAGTACTTC.

The CDR3: CSASGRWDTQYF. DNA of the CDR3: TGCAGTGCTAGCGGGAGGTGGGATACGCAGTATTTT. The chain has TRBV20-1 and TRBJ2-3; 7 nucleotides line up with TRBD2. CDR1 is DFQATT, CDR2 SNEGSKA, per germline (reference sequence). The CDR3 has 12 residues. V trimming: 3 bases; J trimming: 6 bases; junction bases outside the gene matches: 3.

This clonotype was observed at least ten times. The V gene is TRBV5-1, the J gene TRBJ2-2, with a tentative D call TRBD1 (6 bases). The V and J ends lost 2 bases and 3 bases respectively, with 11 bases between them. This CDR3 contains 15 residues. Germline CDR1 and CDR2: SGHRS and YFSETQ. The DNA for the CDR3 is TGCGCCAGCAGCTTATCAGGGGCTTACACCGGGGAGCTGTTTTTT. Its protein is CASSLSGAYTGELFF. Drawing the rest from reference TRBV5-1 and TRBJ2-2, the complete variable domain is KAGVTQTPRYLIKTRGQQVTLSCSPISGHRSVSWYQQTPGQGLQFLFEYFSETQRNKGNFPGRFSGRQFSNSRSEMNVSTLELGDSALYLCASSLSGAYTGELFFGEGSRLTVL.

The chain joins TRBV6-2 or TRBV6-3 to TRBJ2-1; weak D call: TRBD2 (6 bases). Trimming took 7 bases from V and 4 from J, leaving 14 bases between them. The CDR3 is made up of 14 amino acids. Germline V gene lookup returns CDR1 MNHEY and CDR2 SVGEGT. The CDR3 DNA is TGTGCCAGCACGTTAGGCGGGGTGTACAATGAGCAGTTCTTC. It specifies CASTLGGVYNEQFF.

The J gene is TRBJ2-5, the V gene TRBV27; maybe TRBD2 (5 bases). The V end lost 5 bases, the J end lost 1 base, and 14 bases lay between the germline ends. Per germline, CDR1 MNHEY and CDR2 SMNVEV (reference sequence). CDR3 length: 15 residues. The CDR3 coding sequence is TGTGCCAGCAGTCCAACCCGGACTGTCCAAGAGACCCAGTACTTC. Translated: CASSPTRTVQETQYF.

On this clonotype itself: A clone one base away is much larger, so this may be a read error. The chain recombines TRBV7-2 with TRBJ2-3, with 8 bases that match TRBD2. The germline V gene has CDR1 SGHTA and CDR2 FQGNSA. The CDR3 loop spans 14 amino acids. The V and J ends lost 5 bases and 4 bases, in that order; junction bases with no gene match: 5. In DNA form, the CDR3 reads TGTGCCAGCAGCCGGACTAGCCGCGCAGATACGCAGTATTTT. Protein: CASSRTSRADTQYF.

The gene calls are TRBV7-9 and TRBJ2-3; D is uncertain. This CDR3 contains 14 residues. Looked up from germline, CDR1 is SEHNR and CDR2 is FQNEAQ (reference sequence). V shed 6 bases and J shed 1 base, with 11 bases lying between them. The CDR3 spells CASSPQERTDTQYF. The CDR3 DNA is TGTGCCAGCAGTCCTCAGGAGCGCACAGATACGCAGTATTTT.

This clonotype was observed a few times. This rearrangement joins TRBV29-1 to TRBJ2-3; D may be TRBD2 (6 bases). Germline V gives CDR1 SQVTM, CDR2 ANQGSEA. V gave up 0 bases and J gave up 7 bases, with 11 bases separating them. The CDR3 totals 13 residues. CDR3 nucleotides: TGCAGCGTTGAAGAGTGGGGGGTTAATACGCAGTATTTT. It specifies CSVEEWGVNTQYF.

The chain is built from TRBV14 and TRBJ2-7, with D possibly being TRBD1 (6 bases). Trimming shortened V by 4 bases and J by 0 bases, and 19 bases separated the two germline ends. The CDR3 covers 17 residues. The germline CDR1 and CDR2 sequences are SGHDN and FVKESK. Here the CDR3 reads CASSLSIGDTYSYEQYF. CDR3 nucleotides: TGTGCCAGCAGCCTATCAATTGGGGACACTTACTCCTACGAGCAGTACTTC. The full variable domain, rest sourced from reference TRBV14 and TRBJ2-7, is EAGVTQFPSHSVIEKGQTVTLRCDPISGHDNLYWYRRVMGKEIKFLLHFVKESKQDESGMPNNRFLAERTGGTYSTLKVQPAELEDSGVYFCASSLSIGDTYSYEQYFGPGTRLTVT.

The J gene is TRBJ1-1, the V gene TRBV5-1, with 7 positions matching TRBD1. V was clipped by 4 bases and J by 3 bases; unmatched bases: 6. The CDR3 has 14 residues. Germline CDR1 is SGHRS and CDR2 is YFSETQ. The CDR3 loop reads CASSTKQGYTEAFF. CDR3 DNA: TGCGCCAGCAGCACCAAACAGGGGTACACTGAAGCTTTCTTT.

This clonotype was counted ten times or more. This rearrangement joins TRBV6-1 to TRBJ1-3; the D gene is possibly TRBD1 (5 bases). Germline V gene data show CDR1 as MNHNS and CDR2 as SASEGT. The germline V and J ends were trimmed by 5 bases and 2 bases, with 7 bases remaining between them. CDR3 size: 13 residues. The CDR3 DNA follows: TGTGCCAGCAGTCTAGGGGCTGGAAACACCATATATTTT. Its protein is CASSLGAGNTIYF.